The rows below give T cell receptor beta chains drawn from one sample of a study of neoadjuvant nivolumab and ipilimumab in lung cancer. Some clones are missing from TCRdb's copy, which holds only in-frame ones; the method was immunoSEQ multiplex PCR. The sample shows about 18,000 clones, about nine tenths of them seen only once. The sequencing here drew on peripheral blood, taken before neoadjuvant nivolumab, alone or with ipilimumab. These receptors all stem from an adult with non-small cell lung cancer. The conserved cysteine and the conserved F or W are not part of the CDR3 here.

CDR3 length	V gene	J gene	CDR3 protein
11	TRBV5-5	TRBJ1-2	ASSTRAHYGYT
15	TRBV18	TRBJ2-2	ASSPPETGGITGELF
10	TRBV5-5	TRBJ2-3	ASSPRTDTQY
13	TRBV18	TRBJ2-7	ASSPFVVSSYEQY
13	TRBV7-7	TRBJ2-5	ASSFAGTGKETQY
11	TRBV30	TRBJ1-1	AWMRQKTPEAF
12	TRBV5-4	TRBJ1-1	ASSLKQGNTEAF
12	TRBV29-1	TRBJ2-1	SVLGGRAVDEQF
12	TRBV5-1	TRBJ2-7	ASSPGRDHYEQY
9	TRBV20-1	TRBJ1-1	SARRTVEAF
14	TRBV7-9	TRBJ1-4	ASSLRGEGNNEKLF
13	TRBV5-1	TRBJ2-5	ASTQTGTARETQY
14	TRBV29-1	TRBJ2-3	SVEGEAGAGTDTQY
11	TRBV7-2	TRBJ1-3	ASSTSSGNTIY
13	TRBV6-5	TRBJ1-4	ASSYPPGADEKLF
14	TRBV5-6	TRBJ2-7	ASSRGTGTEPYEQY
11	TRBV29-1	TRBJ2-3	SDRGRYTDTQY
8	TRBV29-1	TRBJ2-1	SARGGEQF
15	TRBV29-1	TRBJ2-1	SVEDWGLRGSYNEQF
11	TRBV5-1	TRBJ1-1	ASSLGQAIEAF
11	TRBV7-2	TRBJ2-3	ASSLRGSDTQY
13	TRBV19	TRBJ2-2	ASSSVGANTGELF
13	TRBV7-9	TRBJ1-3	ASSLIGLSGNTIY
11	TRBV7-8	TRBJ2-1	ASSLEHEGEQF
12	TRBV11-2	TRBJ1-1	ASSPTQTNTEAF
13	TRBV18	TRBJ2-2	ASSPNPVPTGELF
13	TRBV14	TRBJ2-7	ASSRIAGGPSEQY
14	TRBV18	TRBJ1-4	ASSPPGPVPSEKLF
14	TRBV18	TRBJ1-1	ASSAKGQAMNTEAF
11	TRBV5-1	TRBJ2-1	ASSSYSVGEQF
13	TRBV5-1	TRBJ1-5	ASSLEGDSNQPQH
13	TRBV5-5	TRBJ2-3	ASSLGDRGTDTQY
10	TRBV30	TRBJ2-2	AWEQGSGELF
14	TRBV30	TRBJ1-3	AWSLSGSSSGNTIY
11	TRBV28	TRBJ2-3	ASSPGAVDTQY
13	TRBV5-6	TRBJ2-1	ASSGTSGRENEQF
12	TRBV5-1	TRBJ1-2	ASSSGQGGYGYT
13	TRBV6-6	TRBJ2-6	ASSHRGSGANVLT
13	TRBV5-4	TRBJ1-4	ASSLGAGMNEKLF
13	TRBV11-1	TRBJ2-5	ASSLGGTGKETQY
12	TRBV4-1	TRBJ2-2	ASRRQVNTGELF
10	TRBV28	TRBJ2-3	ASRDSTDTQY
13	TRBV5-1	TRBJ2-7	ASSLPGQENYEQY
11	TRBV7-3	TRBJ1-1	ASSNTGGTEAF
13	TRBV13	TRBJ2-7	ASSSRRDLAYEQY